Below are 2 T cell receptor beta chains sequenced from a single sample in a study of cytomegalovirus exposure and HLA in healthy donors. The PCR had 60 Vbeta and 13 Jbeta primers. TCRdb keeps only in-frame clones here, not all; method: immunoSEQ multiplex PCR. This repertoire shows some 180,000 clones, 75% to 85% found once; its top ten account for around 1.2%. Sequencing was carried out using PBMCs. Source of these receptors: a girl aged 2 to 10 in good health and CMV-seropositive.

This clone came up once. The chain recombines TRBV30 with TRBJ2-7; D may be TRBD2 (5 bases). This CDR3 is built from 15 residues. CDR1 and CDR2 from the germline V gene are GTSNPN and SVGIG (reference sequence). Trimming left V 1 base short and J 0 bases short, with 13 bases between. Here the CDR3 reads CAWSGALGSSYEQYF. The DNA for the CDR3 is TGTGCCTGGAGTGGTGCGTTGGGGAGCTCCTACGAGCAGTACTTC. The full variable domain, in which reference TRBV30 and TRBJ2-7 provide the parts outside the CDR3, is SQTIHQWPATLVQPVGSPLSLECTVEGTSNPNLYWYRQAAGRGLQLLFYSVGIGQISSEVPQNLSASRPQDRQFILSSKKLLLSDSGFYLCAWSGALGSSYEQYFGPGTRLTVT.

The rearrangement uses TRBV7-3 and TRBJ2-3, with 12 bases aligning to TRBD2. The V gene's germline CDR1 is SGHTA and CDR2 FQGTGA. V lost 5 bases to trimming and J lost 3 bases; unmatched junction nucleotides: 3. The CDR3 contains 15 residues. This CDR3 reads CASSTSGRRTDTQYF. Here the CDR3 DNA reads TGTGCCAGCAGCACTAGCGGGAGGAGAACAGATACGCAGTATTTT.